This T cell receptor beta chain was identified in a study of OX40 agonist ivuxolimab in advanced cancers. For the wider study: Ivuxolimab was a fully human IgG2 agonistic monoclonal antibody targeting the costimulatory receptor OX40 (CD134). The point of sequencing TCRbeta in the periphery was to test whether ivuxolimab changed TCR sequence diversity and drove clonal T-cell expansion. Prior anti-PD-1, anti-PD-L1 or anti-CTLA-4 therapy was permitted, and checkpoint inhibitors had been received by roughly 40% of dose-escalation patients. Among the roughly 52 dose-escalation patients, some 20 had hepatocellular carcinoma, about 15 melanoma, 9 renal cell carcinoma and 9 head and neck cancer. Partial responses occurred in three dose-escalation patients, of whom one had hepatocellular carcinoma and two had cutaneous melanoma. Intravenous ivuxolimab was administered to patients every 2 weeks at six dose levels: 0.01, 0.1, 0.3, 1.5, 3 and 10 mg/kg. The paper describes the monotherapy dose-escalation part (N = 52 patients) of the phase I trial of ivuxolimab. In the dose-escalation cohort, approximately 82% of patients were male, and the mean age was 60 years with a range of roughly 20 to 79.

Genomic DNA was extracted from sorted cells for sequencing of the TCRbeta CDR3 region. The immunoSEQ Assay was used to sequence the TCRbeta CDR3 regions. Here the immuneACCESS table is served through TCRdb, limited to in-frame sequences with V and J called. Missing clones are a known gap in these copies; in checked studies unresolved V genes cover under half, and the rest lacks a known reason. Within this sample are around 80,000 clones, with roughly nine tenths of them counted one time only. The ten largest account for approximately 2.4% of the sample. The full study reports these points: At doses from 0.1 to 3.0 mg/kg, clonal expansion was seen in both CD4+ and CD8+ blood T cells between baseline and week 6. In the 0.1-3.0 mg/kg groups, partial responders were among the patients with the lowest normalized peripheral clonal expansion, particularly in CD8+ T cells. The antigen specificity of the peripheral T cells that underwent clonal expansion was not determined. After ivuxolimab, expanded clones were on average more numerous among CD8+ T cells than among CD4+ T cells. Low levels of normalized T-cell clonal expansion were also seen in some patients who did not respond.

The germline V gene supplies CDR1 ENHRY and CDR2 SYGVKD. V ends up 3 bases short and J 8 bases short, with an unmatched junction base count of 17. From the cysteine up to the phenylalanine, the CDR3 has a length of 17 residues. CDR3 DNA is the only sequence kept; it has 51 bases, read in frame from the first base. Patients with autoimmune disease history or receiving systemic immunosuppression were excluded from the trial. Peripheral blood for TCR sequencing was collected from all dose cohorts at baseline, on cycle 4 day 1, and on cycle 7 day 1. The samples were drawn from a first-in-human, open-label, multicenter phase I dose-escalation trial of ivuxolimab. Adults with locally advanced or metastatic head and neck squamous cell, hepatocellular, melanoma or renal cell carcinoma were enrolled in the trial. Before TCR sequencing, CD4+ and CD8+ T cells were separately sorted from peripheral blood. About this clone: Its antigen is unknown. Qualities for individual bases were not recorded, and no much larger clone is one base off.

The receptor's source is an adult with an advanced solid tumor such as melanoma, head and neck, liver or kidney cancer. The sequencing here drew on CD4+ or CD8+ T cells sorted from blood, taken in a trial of the OX40 agonist ivuxolimab. The chain employs TRBV10-3 and TRBJ2-5; 8 bases in the junction line up with TRBD2. The sequenced DNA: TGTGCCATCAGTGACGGGGTATCAGGGGATAGCGGGGTTACCCAGTACTTC. This gives the protein CAISDGVSGDSGVTQYF.